The 2 T cell receptor beta chains below were found in one sample sequenced in a study of early T cells in non-severe SARS-CoV-2 infection (dated by TCRdb to about 2021). The library relied on 5' RACE. The instrument was a NextSeq 500. The public sequencing data were trimmed at Q25 with fastp and processed into clonotypes with MiXCR by TCRdb, which kept only in-frame beta chains. Each entry merges the rows of one CDR3 protein and shows their most common DNA and genes. The table for this sample lists tens of thousands of distinct CDR3 sequences; roughly 15% of them were counted only once. The ten top clones hold approximately 3.8% of the sample. Specimen: whole blood, collected at baseline. The source of these receptors is an adult who was a healthcare worker with PCR-confirmed SARS-CoV-2 infection or an uninfected control (not recorded which).

The sample holds one count of this clonotype. This sequence joins TRBV5-1 and TRBJ2-1, with 10 nucleotides matching TRBD2. This CDR3 has 16 amino acids. J gave up 7 bases and V 1 base, and 8 bases lay outside the gene matches. Germline assignment: CDR1 SGHRS and CDR2 YFSETQ. CDR3 sequence: CASSLRASGSDNEQFF. In nucleotides, the CDR3 is TGCGCCAGCAGCTTGCGGGCTAGCGGGAGTGATAATGAGCAGTTCTTC.

This clonotype has a handful of counts. This chain connects TRBV7-6 to TRBJ2-3; 7 positions match TRBD2. The germline V gene has CDR1 SGHVS and CDR2 FNYEAQ. V dropped 4 bases and J dropped 2; count of bases not matched to a gene: 6. CDR3 size: 15 residues. The DNA for the CDR3 is TGTGCCAGCAGCTCCACTAGCGAGCCCACAGATACGCAGTATTTT. Amino acids: CASSSTSEPTDTQYF.